This TCR beta chain was sequenced during a study of blood T cells in healthy people across ages. The second PCR ran about 7 to 12 cycles with a sample-barcoded 5' primer and J-beta primers. TCRdb itself ran the 5' RACE reads through MiXCR, one entry per CDR3 protein. The table shows approximately 1.5 million distinct CDR3 sequences, with less than 45% occurring only once. Study results and caveats: Long-lived and aged donors differed, with more naive CD4+ cells and higher diversity in the long-lived. Per-million-T-cell TCR beta diversity fell roughly linearly with age.

This clonotype was found a few times. Antigen unknown. Every sample yielded at least 6.5 million isolated PBMCs. Per sample, extraction of total RNA gave at least 5.5 micrograms in every case. Input material: blood. The TCR comes from a woman aged 18 to 35 in good health.

In nucleotides, the CDR3 is TGTGCCAGCAGGGGACCCACGAAGGCCCAGTACTTC. Translation gives CASRGPTKAQYF. The chain couples TRBV6-5 to TRBJ2-5, with D tentatively TRBD1 or TRBD2 (5 bases each). The CDR3 is 12 residues long. V lost 6 bases and J 9 bases, leaving 14 bases between the germline ends. The germline V gene has CDR1 MNHEY and CDR2 SVGAGI.